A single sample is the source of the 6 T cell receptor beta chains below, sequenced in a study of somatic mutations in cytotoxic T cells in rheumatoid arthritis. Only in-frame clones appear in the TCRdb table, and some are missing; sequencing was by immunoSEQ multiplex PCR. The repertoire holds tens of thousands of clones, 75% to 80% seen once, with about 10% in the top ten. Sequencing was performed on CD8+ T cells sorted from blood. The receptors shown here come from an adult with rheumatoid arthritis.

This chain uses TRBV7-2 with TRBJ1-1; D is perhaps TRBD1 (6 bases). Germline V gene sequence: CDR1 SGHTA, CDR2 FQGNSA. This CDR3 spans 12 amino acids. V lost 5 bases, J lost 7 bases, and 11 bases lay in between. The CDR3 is CASSPGVGEAFF. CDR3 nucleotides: TGTGCCAGCAGCCCAGGGGTGGGTGAAGCTTTCTTT.

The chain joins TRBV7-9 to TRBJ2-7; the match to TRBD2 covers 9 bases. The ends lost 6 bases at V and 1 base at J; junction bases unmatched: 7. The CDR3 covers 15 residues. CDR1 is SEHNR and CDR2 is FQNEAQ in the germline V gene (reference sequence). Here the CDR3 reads CASSRLREGSYEQYF. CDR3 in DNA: TGTGCCAGCAGTCGTCTGCGGGAGGGATCCTACGAGCAGTACTTC.

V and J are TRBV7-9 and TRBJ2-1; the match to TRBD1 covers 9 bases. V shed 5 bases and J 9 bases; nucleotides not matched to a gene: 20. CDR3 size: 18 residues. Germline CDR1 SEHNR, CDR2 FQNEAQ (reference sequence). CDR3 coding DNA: TGTGCCAGCAGCGCGCGGACAGGGGAGGGTGCGAGTGCCGGTGAGCAGTTCTTC. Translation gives CASSARTGEGASAGEQFF.

CDR3 residues: CASSSSVSGIFLEQYF. The CDR3 nucleotides read TGTGCCAGCAGCTCCTCGGTTAGCGGGATTTTCCTCGAGCAGTACTTC. The V call is TRBV7-9, the J call TRBJ2-7, with 8 positions matching TRBD2. V gave up 4 bases and J gave up 6 bases; unmatched junction bases: 14. The CDR3 length is 16 residues. Germline V CDR1 and CDR2: SEHNR, FQNEAQ (reference sequence).

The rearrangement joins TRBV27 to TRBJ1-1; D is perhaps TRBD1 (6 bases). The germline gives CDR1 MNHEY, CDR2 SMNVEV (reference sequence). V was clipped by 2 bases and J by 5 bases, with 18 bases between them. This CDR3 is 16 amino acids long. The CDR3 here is CASSLVGFGQLTEAFF. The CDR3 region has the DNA TGTGCCAGCAGTTTAGTAGGGTTCGGACAGCTAACTGAAGCTTTCTTT.

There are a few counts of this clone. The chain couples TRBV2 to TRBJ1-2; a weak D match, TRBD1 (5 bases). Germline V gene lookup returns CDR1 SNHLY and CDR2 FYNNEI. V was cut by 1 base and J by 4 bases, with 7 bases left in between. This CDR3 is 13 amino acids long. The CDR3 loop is CASSEGGSYGYTF. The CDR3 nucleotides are TGTGCCAGCAGTGAAGGGGGCAGCTATGGCTACACCTTC.